Sequencing of this TCR beta chain was carried out in a study of identifying expanded T cells in peripheral blood. The study, taken as a whole, reports: Variance in clone template counts between roughly two-week samples significantly increased with total template count across all healthy donors. Differentially abundant clones: around 1.2 between replicates, 16.4 at 2 to 3 weeks, less than 20 at four.

The CDR3 spans 15 residues. Germline values: CDR1 MNHNS, CDR2 SASEGT. V was trimmed by 2 bases and J by 7 bases, leaving 14 bases between them. A remark on this clone: Its target is unknown.

No infections or other immune events were documented during collection. Clones were sequenced by immunoSEQ multiplex PCR, and TCRdb holds only the in-frame ones, with some missing. The data contain 70,000 to 95,000 clones, about 88% of them singletons. The gene calls are TRBV6-1 and TRBJ1-4, with a possible D match to TRBD1 (5 bases). The origin of this receptor is a person between 18 and 75 years old in good health. Material for sequencing was blood. The CDR3 coding sequence is TGTGCCAGCAGTGAACTGGCAGGGTCGGGTGAAAAACTGTTTTTT. Amino acid sequence: CASSELAGSGEKLFF.